This T cell receptor beta chain was sequenced during a study of follicular helper T cells after annual influenza vaccination. Time point noted: 2014-2015 season, pre-vaccination. This CDR3 contains 13 residues. The V and J ends lost 1 base and 1 base respectively, with 4 bases between them. In germline, CDR1 is LNHNV, CDR2 YYDKDF (reference sequence). The data were produced by immunoSEQ multiplex PCR, yet TCRdb's version contains in-frame clones alone and is incomplete. Of under 15,000 clones listed, roughly 78% are singletons. The chain couples TRBV15 to TRBJ1-2; no reliable D call. This material consisted of CXCR5- memory CD4+ T cells sorted from blood, taken on the day of influenza vaccination. The source is an adult who received the influenza vaccine. The CDR3 nucleotides read TGTGCCACCAGCAGAGCTGATAACTATGGCTACACCTTC. This codes for CATSRADNYGYTF.